The 23 T cell receptor beta chains presented below share a single source sample, sequenced in a study of cytomegalovirus exposure and HLA in healthy donors. Researchers ran the PCR with 60 Vbeta and 13 Jbeta primers. Some clones are missing from TCRdb's copy, which holds only in-frame ones; the method was immunoSEQ multiplex PCR. The table lists roughly 250,000 clones, roughly 86% of them singletons. Material for sequencing was PBMCs. The receptors stem from a woman aged 40 to 50 in good health and CMV-seropositive.

Concerning this clone itself: This specimen includes other DNA sequences encoding the same CDR3. The genes are TRBV28 and TRBJ1-2; TRBD1 aligns across 10 bases. The CDR3 contains 13 residues. CDR1 is MDHEN and CDR2 is SYDVKM in the germline V gene. Losses at the gene ends were 3 bases for V and 5 bases for J; bases not matched to a gene: 0. CDR3 loop: CASSLDRGYGYTF. The CDR3 coding sequence is TGTGCCAGCAGTTTGGACAGGGGGTATGGCTACACCTTC.

This clone was counted a single time. The chain has TRBV5-6 and TRBJ1-2, with 7 positions matching TRBD1. CDR3 length equals 15 residues. V lost 1 base and J lost 7; bases outside the gene matches: 10. The germline gives CDR1 SGHDT, CDR2 YYEEEE. CDR3 sequence reads: CASSLLGQLRSGYTF. As DNA, the CDR3 is TGTGCCAGCAGCTTGTTGGGACAGTTGAGGAGTGGCTACACCTTC.

This chain connects TRBV6-5 to TRBJ1-6; 10 nucleotides agree with TRBD1. The V and J ends lost 6 bases and 5 bases, in that order; junction bases with no gene match: 4. CDR3 length: 15 residues. Germline loops: CDR1 MNHEY, CDR2 SVGAGI. The CDR3: CASRAGQGNNSPLHF. Here the CDR3 DNA reads TGTGCCAGCAGAGCGGGACAGGGGAATAATTCACCCCTCCACTTT.

This clone was detected a few times. The chain links TRBV30 to TRBJ2-2; TRBD1 might be the D (6 bases). Per the germline V gene, CDR1 is GTSNPN and CDR2 is SVGIG (reference sequence). The CDR3 loop spans 13 amino acids. V shed 0 bases and J shed 6 bases, with 8 bases lying between them. For the CDR3, the DNA is TGTGCCTGGAGTGTTTGGGGGCCCGGGGAGCTGTTTTTT. It translates to CAWSVWGPGELFF.

This rearrangement joins TRBV19 to TRBJ2-5, with 7 bases lining up with TRBD2. There are 15 residues in the CDR3. After removal of 6 bases from V and 2 bases from J, the junction contained 9 bases not matched to a gene. The V gene's germline CDR1 is LNHDA and CDR2 SQIVND (reference sequence). CDR3 sequence: CASSLLSGNQETQYF. In nucleotides, the CDR3 is TGTGCCAGTAGCCTCCTCAGCGGGAATCAAGAGACCCAGTACTTC.

The V and J genes are TRBV2 and TRBJ2-2; 7 positions match TRBD2. The CDR3 extends over 16 amino acids. Germline V gene data show CDR1 as SNHLY and CDR2 as FYNNEI. The V and J ends lost 8 bases and 6 bases, in that order; junction bases with no gene match: 15. CDR3 DNA sequence: TGTGCCAGCGGGGGGGATAATAGTAGGTCGGCCGGGGAGCTGTTTTTT. Translation gives CASGGDNSRSAGELFF.

This rearrangement joins TRBV10-2 to TRBJ2-7; the match to TRBD2 covers 9 bases. V shed 4 bases, J shed 4 bases, and the junction held 17 bases outside the gene matches. The CDR3 is made up of 18 amino acids. Germline CDR1 WSHSY, CDR2 SAAADI. The CDR3 coding sequence is TGCGCCAGCAGTGGGGTAGCGGGAGATTTGGTCGGAGTTTACGAGCAGTACTTC. This translates into CASSGVAGDLVGVYEQYF.

This clone has more than one count but fewer than ten. The J gene is TRBJ1-2, the V gene TRBV6-5, with D possibly being TRBD1 (6 bases). With 5 bases removed from V and 4 bases from J, the gap between germline ends came to 14 bases. The CDR3 loop spans 14 amino acids. Germline CDR1 is MNHEY and CDR2 is SVGAGI. The CDR3 nucleotides are TGTGCCAGCAGTAGCCCGGGGGGCGGCTATGGCTACACCTTC. It encodes CASSSPGGGYGYTF.

V and J are TRBV5-1 and TRBJ2-3, with a weak D call TRBD2 (5 bases). CDR1 and CDR2 from the germline V gene are SGHRS and YFSETQ. V dropped 4 bases and J dropped 4 bases, with 10 bases sitting between them. The CDR3 runs to 13 residues. The CDR3 DNA is TGCGCCAGCAGCATTGGGAGAGCAGATACGCAGTATTTT. As protein: CASSIGRADTQYF.

The chain recombines TRBV19 with TRBJ2-7; maybe TRBD2 (6 bases). V lost 4 bases to trimming and J lost 5 bases, with 15 bases between them. Germline values: CDR1 LNHDA, CDR2 SQIVND (reference sequence). This CDR3 contains 14 residues. CDR3 in DNA: TGTGCCAGTAGTAGTGGGACTTTGGGACACGAGCAGTACTTC. Protein: CASSSGTLGHEQYF.

The V and J genes are TRBV5-1 and TRBJ1-2; D not certain. The CDR3 runs to 14 residues. V was clipped by 1 base and J by 5 bases, with 12 bases between them. The germline V gene has CDR1 SGHRS and CDR2 YFSETQ. CDR3 protein: CASSLLGGMYGYTF. The CDR3 DNA reads TGCGCCAGCAGCTTGTTGGGAGGGATGTATGGCTACACCTTC.

This clone was observed a handful of times. The chain has TRBV7-2 and TRBJ2-3; TRBD2 might be the D (5 bases). The V and J ends lost 1 base and 0 bases respectively, with 11 bases between them. The CDR3 is made up of 16 amino acids. Germline V gene sequence: CDR1 SGHTA, CDR2 FQGNSA. The CDR3: CASSLGGGRSTDTQYF. For the CDR3, the DNA is TGTGCCAGCAGCTTAGGAGGCGGGCGTAGCACAGATACGCAGTATTTT.

For this clone: Other DNA sequences in the sample encode the same CDR3. The rearrangement uses TRBV4-3 and TRBJ1-1; D possibly corresponds to TRBD1 (6 bases). CDR3 length equals 15 residues. CDR1 and CDR2 from the germline V gene are LGHNA and YSLEER. Trimming stripped 0 bases from V and 1 base from J, with 9 bases between. CDR3: CASSQDLGANTEAFF. CDR3 nucleotide sequence: TGCGCCAGCAGCCAAGACTTGGGGGCGAACACTGAAGCTTTCTTT.

The V and J genes are TRBV11-2 and TRBJ2-7; 14 bases are a match to TRBD2. CDR3 size: 16 residues. From germline, CDR1 is SGHAT and CDR2 FQNNGV. Trimming cost V 7 bases and J 5 bases; bases outside gene matches: 10. The CDR3 is CASIKPGLAGANEQYF. The CDR3 DNA sequence: TGTGCCAGCATCAAACCGGGACTAGCGGGAGCAAACGAGCAGTACTTC.

V usage is TRBV11-1 and J usage is TRBJ1-3; 8 nucleotides align to TRBD1. Germline lookup yields CDR1 SGHAT and CDR2 FQDESV (reference sequence). With 5 bases clipped from V and 0 bases from J, the junction kept 6 bases outside the gene matches. This CDR3 comprises 16 residues. The CDR3 DNA reads as TGTGCCAGCAGCGAGGGCGACAGGGGCTCTGGAAACACCATATATTTT. Translation gives CASSEGDRGSGNTIYF.

The J gene is TRBJ2-1, the V gene TRBV13; D call uncertain. The CDR3 length is 13 residues. CDR1 and CDR2 from the germline V gene are PRHDT and FYEKMQ (reference sequence). Trimming removed 1 base at V and 8 bases at J, with 9 bases between. The CDR3 loop reads CASSLAGTDEQFF. CDR3 coding DNA: TGTGCCAGCAGCTTAGCGGGTACCGATGAGCAGTTCTTC.

The CDR3: CASSPSGYVYEQYF. The DNA of the CDR3 is TGTGCCAGCTCACCATCGGGGTACGTCTACGAGCAGTACTTC. The chain couples TRBV18 to TRBJ2-7; possibly TRBD2 for D (5 bases). There are 14 residues in the CDR3. The V end lost 2 bases, the J end lost 3 bases, and 11 bases lay between the germline ends. CDR1 is KGHSH, CDR2 LQKENI, per germline.

The chain couples TRBV19 to TRBJ2-3; 13 positions match TRBD2. The germline CDR1 and CDR2 sequences are LNHDA and SQIVND (reference sequence). This CDR3 contains 16 residues. The J segment lost 1 base and the V segment lost 5 bases, leaving 3 bases of the junction unmatched. CDR3 in DNA: TGTGCCAGTAGTTCGGGGACTAGCGGGGGCACAGATACGCAGTATTTT. The encoded protein is CASSSGTSGGTDTQYF.

The chain is built from TRBV7-3 and TRBJ1-1; D is possibly TRBD1 (5 bases). Germline V gene lookup returns CDR1 SGHTA and CDR2 FQGTGA. This CDR3 spans 17 amino acids. The V and J ends lost 2 bases and 5 bases respectively, with 21 bases between them. CDR3 DNA sequence: TGTGCCAGCAGCTTATGGGGACTCGACTCGCCCGTGACTGAAGCTTTCTTT. Translated: CASSLWGLDSPVTEAFF.

CDR3 sequence: CASSAPGQEKLFF. Written as DNA, the CDR3 is TGTGCCAGCAGCGCCCCGGGACAAGAAAAACTGTTTTTT. The gene calls are TRBV9 and TRBJ1-4; a weak D match, TRBD1 (6 bases). Looked up from germline, CDR1 is SGDLS and CDR2 is YYNGEE. The CDR3 is 13 residues long. Trimming took off 3 bases at V and 8 bases at J, with 11 bases between the two ends. Variable domain in full (rest from reference TRBV9 and TRBJ1-4): DSGVTQTPKHLITATGQRVTLRCSPRSGDLSVYWYQQSLDQGLQFLIQYYNGEERAKGNILERFSAQQFPDLHSELNLSSLELGDSALYFCASSAPGQEKLFFGSGTQLSVL.

V usage is TRBV30 and J usage is TRBJ1-2; possible D gene TRBD1, 6 bases. Germline V CDR1 and CDR2: GTSNPN, SVGIG (reference sequence). The CDR3 is 14 residues long. Trimming left V 1 base short and J 4 bases short, with 13 bases between. The DNA of the CDR3 is TGTGCCTGGAGTGAGACAGGACCGTCCTATGGCTACACCTTC. This sequence encodes CAWSETGPSYGYTF.

The V call is TRBV6-6, the J call TRBJ2-1; D is possibly TRBD1 (5 bases). Trimming cost V 1 base and J 7 bases, with 8 bases left between them. The CDR3 is 13 residues long. The germline V gene encodes CDR1 MNHNY and CDR2 SVGAGI (reference sequence). In DNA, the CDR3 is TGTGCCAGCAGTTACTACAAGGGGAATGAGCAGTTCTTC. It yields the protein CASSYYKGNEQFF.

This clone was observed once. This rearrangement joins TRBV27 to TRBJ2-1; 7 bases line up with TRBD1. Unmatched junction bases numbered 16, after V lost 6 bases and J lost 8 bases. This CDR3 comprises 16 residues. Germline CDR1 MNHEY, CDR2 SMNVEV (reference sequence). CDR3 sequence (DNA): TGTGCCAGCAGGCCGCAGCAGGGGAGAGGGGGCGATGAGCAGTTCTTC. Protein: CASRPQQGRGGDEQFF.